The source of this T cell receptor (beta chain) is a study of blood T cell repertoires in COVID-19. Overall study: PBMCs, B-cell-depleted T cells, or T cells were the source of the cDNA or gDNA that made up the material.

The protocol was immunoSEQ multiplex PCR, while the TCRdb copy is restricted to in-frame clones and leaves out a portion. The table records around 260,000 clones, approximately 90% of them present only once. Of note for this clone: The sample has other DNA sequences that encode this CDR3 too.

Trimming left V 0 bases short and J 5 bases short, with 4 bases between. The CDR3 contains 13 residues. Germline CDR1 and CDR2: KGHSH and LQKENI. All enrollees were roughly 18 to 95 years old and from around 25 US areas. The chain couples TRBV18 to TRBJ2-2; D is unclear. The receptor was isolated from a woman in her 30s who had recovered from COVID-19. Sequencing input: PBMCs or T cells enriched from blood (not recorded which). The CDR3 is CASSPPRTGELFF. DNA of the CDR3: TGTGCCAGCTCACCACCGCGGACCGGGGAGCTGTTTTTT.